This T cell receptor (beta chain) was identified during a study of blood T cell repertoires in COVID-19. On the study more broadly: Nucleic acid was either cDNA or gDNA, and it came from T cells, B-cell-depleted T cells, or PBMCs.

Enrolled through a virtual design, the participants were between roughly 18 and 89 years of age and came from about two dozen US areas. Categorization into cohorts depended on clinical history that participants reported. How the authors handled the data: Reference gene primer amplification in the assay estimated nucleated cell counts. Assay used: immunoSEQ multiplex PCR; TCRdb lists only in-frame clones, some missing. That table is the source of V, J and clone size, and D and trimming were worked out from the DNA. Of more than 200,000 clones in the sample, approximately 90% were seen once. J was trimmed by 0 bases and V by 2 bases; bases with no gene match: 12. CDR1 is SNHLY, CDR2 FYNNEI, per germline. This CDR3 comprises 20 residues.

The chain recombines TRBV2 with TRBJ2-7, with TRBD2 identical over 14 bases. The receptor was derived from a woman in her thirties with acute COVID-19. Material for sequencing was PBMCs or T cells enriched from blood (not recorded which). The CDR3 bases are TGTGCCAGCAGTGAATTGCCCGGGACTAGCGGGAGTTGGAGCTCCTACGAGCAGTACTTC. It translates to CASSELPGTSGSWSSYEQYF.